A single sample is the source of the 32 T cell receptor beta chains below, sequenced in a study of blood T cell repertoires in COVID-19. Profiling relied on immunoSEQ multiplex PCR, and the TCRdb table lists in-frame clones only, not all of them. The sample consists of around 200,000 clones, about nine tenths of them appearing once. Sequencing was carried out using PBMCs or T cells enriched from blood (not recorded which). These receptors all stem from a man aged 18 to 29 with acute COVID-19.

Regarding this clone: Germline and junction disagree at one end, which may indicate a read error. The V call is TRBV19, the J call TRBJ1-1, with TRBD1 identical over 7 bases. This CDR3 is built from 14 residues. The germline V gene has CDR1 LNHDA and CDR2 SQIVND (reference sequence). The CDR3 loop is CASGPTGWNPEAFF. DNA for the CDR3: TGTGCCAGTGGACCGACAGGGTGGAACCCTGAAGCTTTCTTT.

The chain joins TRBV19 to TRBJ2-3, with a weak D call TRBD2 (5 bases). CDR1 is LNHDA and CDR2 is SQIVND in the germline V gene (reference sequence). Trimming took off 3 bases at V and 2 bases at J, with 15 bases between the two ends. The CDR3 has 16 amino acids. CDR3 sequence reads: CASSIRPGDYTDTQYF. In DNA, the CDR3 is TGTGCCAGTAGTATTCGTCCAGGAGACTACACAGATACGCAGTATTTT.

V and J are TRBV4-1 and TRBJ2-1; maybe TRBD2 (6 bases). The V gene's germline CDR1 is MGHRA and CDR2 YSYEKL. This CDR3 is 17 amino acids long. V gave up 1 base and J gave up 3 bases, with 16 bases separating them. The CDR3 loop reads CASSQAGALPIYNEQFF. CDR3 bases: TGCGCCAGCAGCCAAGCGGGAGCCCTTCCAATCTACAATGAGCAGTTCTTC.

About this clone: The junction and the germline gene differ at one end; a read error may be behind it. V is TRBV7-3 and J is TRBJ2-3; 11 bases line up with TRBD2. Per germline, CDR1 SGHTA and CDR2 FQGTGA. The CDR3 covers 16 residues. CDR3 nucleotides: TGTGCCAGCAGCCTAACTAGCGGGAGCCCCACAGATACGCAGTATTTT. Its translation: CASSLTSGSPTDTQYF.

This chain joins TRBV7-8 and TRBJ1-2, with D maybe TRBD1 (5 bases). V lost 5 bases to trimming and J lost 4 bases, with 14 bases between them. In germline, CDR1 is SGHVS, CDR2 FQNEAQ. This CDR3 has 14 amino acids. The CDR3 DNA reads TGTGCCAGCAGCGTCGACCAGGGATTCTATGGCTACACCTTC. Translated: CASSVDQGFYGYTF.

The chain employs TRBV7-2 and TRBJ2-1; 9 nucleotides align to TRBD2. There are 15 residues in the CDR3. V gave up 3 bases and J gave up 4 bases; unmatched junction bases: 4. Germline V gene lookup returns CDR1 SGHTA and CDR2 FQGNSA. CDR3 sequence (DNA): TGTGCCAGCAGCTTGAGACTAGCGGAATACAATGAGCAGTTCTTC. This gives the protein CASSLRLAEYNEQFF.

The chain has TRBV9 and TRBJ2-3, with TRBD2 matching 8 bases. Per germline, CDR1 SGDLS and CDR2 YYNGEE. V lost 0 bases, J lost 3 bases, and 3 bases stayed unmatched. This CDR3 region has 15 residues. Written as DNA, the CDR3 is TGTGCCAGCAGCGTAGCCATAGCGGGGACAGATACGCAGTATTTT. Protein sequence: CASSVAIAGTDTQYF.

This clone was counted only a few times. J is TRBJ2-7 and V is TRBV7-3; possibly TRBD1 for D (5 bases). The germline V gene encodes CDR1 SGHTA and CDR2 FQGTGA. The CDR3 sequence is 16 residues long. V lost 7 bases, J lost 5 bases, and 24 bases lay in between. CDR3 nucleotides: TGTGCCAGCATTTTTACCCCCTCAGGGTTTCTGCACGAGCAGTACTTC. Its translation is CASIFTPSGFLHEQYF. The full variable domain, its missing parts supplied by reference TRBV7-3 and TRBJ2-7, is GAGVSQTPSNKVTEKGKYVELRCDPISGHTALYWYRQSLGQGPEFLIYFQGTGAADDSGLPNDRFFAVRPEGSVSTLKIQRTERGDSAVYLCASIFTPSGFLHEQYFGPGTRLTVT.

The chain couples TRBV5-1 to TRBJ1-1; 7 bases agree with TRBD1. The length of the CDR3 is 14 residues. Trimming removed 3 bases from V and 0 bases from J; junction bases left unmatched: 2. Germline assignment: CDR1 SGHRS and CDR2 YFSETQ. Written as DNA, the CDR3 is TGCGCCAGCAGCTACAGGGGCGTGAACACTGAAGCTTTCTTT. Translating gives CASSYRGVNTEAFF.

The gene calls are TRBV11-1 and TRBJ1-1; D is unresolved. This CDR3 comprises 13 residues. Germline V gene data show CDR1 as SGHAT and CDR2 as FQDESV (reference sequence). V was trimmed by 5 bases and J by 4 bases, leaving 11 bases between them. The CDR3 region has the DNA TGTGCCAGCAGCCGGAGGGAAGGCACTGAAGCTTTCTTT. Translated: CASSRREGTEAFF.

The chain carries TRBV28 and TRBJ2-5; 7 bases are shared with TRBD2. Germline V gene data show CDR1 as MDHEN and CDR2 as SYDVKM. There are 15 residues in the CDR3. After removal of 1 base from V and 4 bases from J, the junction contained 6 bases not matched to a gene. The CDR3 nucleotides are TGTGCCAGCAGTTTATTGGCGGGAGAAGGAGAGACCCAGTACTTC. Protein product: CASSLLAGEGETQYF.

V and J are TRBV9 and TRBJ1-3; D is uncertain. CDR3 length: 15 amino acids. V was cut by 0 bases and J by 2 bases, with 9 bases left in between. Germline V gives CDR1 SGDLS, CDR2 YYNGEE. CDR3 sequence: CASSVAAGTGNTIYF. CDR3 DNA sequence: TGTGCCAGCAGCGTAGCGGCAGGAACTGGAAACACCATATATTTT. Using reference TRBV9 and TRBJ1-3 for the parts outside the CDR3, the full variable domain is DSGVTQTPKHLITATGQRVTLRCSPRSGDLSVYWYQQSLDQGLQFLIQYYNGEERAKGNILERFSAQQFPDLHSELNLSSLELGDSALYFCASSVAAGTGNTIYFGEGSWLTVV.

For the CDR3, the DNA is TGTGCCAGCAGCCCCTCTACCACCGGGGAGCTGTTTTTT. This encodes CASSPSTTGELFF. V gene TRBV7-8 combines with J gene TRBJ2-2; no reliable D call. The CDR3 sequence is 13 residues long. CDR1 is SGHVS, CDR2 FQNEAQ, per germline. The V end lost 5 bases, the J end lost 4 bases, and 8 bases lay between the germline ends.

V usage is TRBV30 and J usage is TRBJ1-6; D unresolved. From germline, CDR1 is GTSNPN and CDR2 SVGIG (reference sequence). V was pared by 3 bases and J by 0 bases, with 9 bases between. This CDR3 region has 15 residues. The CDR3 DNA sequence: TGTGCCTGGAGAATTGAGAGCTCCTATAATTCACCCCTCCACTTT. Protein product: CAWRIESSYNSPLHF.

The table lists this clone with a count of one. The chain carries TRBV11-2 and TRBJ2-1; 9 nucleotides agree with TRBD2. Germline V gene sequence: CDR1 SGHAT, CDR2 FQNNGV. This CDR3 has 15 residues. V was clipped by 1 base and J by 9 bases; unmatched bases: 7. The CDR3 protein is CASSLGGLAASEQFF. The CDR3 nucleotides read TGTGCCAGCAGCTTAGGGGGACTAGCTGCCAGTGAGCAGTTCTTC.

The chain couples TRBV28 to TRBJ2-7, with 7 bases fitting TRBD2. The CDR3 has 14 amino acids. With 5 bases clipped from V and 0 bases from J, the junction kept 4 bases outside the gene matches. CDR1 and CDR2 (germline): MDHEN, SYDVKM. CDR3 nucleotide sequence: TGTGCCAGCAGTGTGGCGGGAGACTCCTACGAGCAGTACTTC. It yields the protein CASSVAGDSYEQYF. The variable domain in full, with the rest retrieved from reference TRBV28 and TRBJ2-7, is DVKVTQSSRYLVKRTGEKVFLECVQDMDHENMFWYRQDPGLGLRLIYFSYDVKMKEKGDIPEGYSVSREKKERFSLILESASTNQTSMYLCASSVAGDSYEQYFGPGTRLTVT.

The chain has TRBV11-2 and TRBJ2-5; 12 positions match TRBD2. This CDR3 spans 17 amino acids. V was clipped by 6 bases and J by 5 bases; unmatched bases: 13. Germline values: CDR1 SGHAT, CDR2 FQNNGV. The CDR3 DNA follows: TGTGCCAGCAGAAGACTAGCGGGAGCGGGGGCTGGGGAGACCCAGTACTTC. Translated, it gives CASRRLAGAGAGETQYF.

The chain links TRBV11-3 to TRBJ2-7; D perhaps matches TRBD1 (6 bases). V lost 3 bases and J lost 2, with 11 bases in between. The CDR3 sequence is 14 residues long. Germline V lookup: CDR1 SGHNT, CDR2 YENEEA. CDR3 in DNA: TGTGCCAGCAGCTTTCAGGGGCCCACCTACGAGCAGTACTTC. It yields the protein CASSFQGPTYEQYF.

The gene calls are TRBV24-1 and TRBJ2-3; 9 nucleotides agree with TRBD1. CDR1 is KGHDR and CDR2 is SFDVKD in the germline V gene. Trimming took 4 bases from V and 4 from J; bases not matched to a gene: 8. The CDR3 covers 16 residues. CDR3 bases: TGTGCCACCAGTGACCTATCCGGGACAGGGCCAGATACGCAGTATTTT. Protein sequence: CATSDLSGTGPDTQYF.

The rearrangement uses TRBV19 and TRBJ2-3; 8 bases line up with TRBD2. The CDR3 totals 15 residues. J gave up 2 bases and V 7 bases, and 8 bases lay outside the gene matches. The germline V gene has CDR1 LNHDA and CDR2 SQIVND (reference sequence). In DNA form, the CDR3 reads TGTGCCAGTATTTTATCGGGAGGGCCCACAGATACGCAGTATTTT. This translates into CASILSGGPTDTQYF.

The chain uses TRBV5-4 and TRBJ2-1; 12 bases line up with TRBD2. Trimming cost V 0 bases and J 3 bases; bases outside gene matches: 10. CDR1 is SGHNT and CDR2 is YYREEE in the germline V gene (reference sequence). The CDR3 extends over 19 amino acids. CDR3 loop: CASSLVLRGLAGHYNEQFF. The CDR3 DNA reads TGTGCCAGCAGCTTGGTGTTGAGGGGACTAGCGGGTCACTACAATGAGCAGTTCTTC.

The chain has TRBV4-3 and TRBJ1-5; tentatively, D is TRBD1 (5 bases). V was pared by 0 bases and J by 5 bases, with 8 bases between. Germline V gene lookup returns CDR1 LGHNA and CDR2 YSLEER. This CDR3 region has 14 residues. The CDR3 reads CASSQDGGDQPQHF. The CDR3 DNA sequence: TGCGCCAGCAGCCAAGATGGGGGGGATCAGCCCCAGCATTTT.

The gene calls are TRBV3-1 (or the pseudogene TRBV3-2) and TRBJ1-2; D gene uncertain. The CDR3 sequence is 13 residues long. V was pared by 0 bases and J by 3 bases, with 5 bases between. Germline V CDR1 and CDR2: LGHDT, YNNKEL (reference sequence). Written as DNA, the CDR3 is TGTGCCAGCAGCCAAGAATCGGACTATGGCTACACCTTC. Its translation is CASSQESDYGYTF.

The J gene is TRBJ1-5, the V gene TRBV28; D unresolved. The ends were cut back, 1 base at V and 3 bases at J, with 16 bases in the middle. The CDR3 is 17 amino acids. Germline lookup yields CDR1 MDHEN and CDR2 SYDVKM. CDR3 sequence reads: CASSLYSARGVNQPQHF. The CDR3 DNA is TGTGCCAGCAGTTTATATAGCGCTCGGGGTGTCAATCAGCCCCAGCATTTT. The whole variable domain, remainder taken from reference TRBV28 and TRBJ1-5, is DVKVTQSSRYLVKRTGEKVFLECVQDMDHENMFWYRQDPGLGLRLIYFSYDVKMKEKGDIPEGYSVSREKKERFSLILESASTNQTSMYLCASSLYSARGVNQPQHFGDGTRLSIL.

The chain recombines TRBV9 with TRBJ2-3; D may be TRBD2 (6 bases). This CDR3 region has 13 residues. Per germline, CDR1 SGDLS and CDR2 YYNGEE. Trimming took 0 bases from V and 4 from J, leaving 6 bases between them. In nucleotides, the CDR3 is TGTGCCAGCAGCGTAGGCGGGGCAGATACGCAGTATTTT. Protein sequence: CASSVGGADTQYF.

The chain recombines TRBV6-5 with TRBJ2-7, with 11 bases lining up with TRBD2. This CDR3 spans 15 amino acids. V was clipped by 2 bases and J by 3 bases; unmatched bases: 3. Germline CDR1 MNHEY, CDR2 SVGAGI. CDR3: CASSYGTSGYYEQYF. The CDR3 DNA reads TGTGCCAGCAGTTACGGGACTAGCGGATACTACGAGCAGTACTTC.

The CDR3 loop is CASSPGGDRVQYF. DNA of the CDR3: TGTGCCAGCAGCCCTGGGGGGGATCGAGTGCAGTACTTC. V and J are TRBV7-2 and TRBJ2-7; 7 nucleotides match TRBD2. V lost 5 bases and J lost 9; bases outside the gene matches: 10. The length of the CDR3 is 13 residues. Germline loops: CDR1 SGHTA, CDR2 FQGNSA. Complete variable domain (other parts from reference TRBV7-2 and TRBJ2-7): GAGVSQSPSNKVTEKGKDVELRCDPISGHTALYWYRQSLGQGLEFLIYFQGNSAPDKSGLPSDRFSAERTGGSVSTLTIQRTQQEDSAVYLCASSPGGDRVQYFGPGTRLTVT.

This CDR3 reads CASTAGTATFYSNQPQHF. The CDR3 DNA reads TGTGCCAGTACCGCCGGGACAGCCACATTCTATAGCAATCAGCCCCAGCATTTT. The chain joins TRBV28 to TRBJ1-5, with 7 bases that match TRBD1. Germline V gene sequence: CDR1 MDHEN, CDR2 SYDVKM. The CDR3 covers 18 residues. J lost 0 bases, V lost 9 bases, and 17 bases had no gene match. Full variable domain (outside the CDR3, taken from reference TRBV28 and TRBJ1-5): DVKVTQSSRYLVKRTGEKVFLECVQDMDHENMFWYRQDPGLGLRLIYFSYDVKMKEKGDIPEGYSVSREKKERFSLILESASTNQTSMYLCASTAGTATFYSNQPQHFGDGTRLSIL.

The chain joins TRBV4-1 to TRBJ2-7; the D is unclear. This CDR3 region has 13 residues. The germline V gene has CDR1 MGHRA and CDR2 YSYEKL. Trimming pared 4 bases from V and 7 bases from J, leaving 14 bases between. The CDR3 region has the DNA TGCGCCAGCAGCCTCACCCTGGAACAGGAGCAGTACTTC. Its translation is CASSLTLEQEQYF.

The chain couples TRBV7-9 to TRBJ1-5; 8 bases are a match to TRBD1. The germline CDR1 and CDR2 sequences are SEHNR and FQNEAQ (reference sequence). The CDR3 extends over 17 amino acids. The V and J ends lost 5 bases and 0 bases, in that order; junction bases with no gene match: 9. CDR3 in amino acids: CASSQAGGPYSNQPQHF. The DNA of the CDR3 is TGTGCCAGCAGCCAGGCAGGGGGCCCGTATAGCAATCAGCCCCAGCATTTT.

This CDR3 is CASSMRAGGRETQYF. The CDR3, as DNA: TGTGCCAGTAGTATGCGGGCAGGGGGCCGGGAGACCCAGTACTTC. V usage is TRBV19 and J usage is TRBJ2-5, with 8 bases fitting TRBD1. Germline V gene lookup returns CDR1 LNHDA and CDR2 SQIVND (reference sequence). V dropped 3 bases and J dropped 5; count of bases not matched to a gene: 8. The CDR3 totals 15 residues. Filled out from reference TRBV19 and TRBJ2-5, the complete variable domain reads DGGITQSPKYLFRKEGQNVTLSCEQNLNHDAMYWYRQDPGQGLRLIYYSQIVNDFQKGDIAEGYSVSREKKESFPLTVTSAQKNPTAFYLCASSMRAGGRETQYFGPGTRLLVL.

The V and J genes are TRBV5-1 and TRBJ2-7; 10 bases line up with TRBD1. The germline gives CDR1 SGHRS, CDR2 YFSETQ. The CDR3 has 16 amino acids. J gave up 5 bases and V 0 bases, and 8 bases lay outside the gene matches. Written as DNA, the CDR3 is TGCGCCAGCAGCTTGGTGGCGACAGGGGGCCACCACGAGCAGTACTTC. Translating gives CASSLVATGGHHEQYF.